Given below is one T cell receptor beta chain in context. It lacks a known antigen. Since a much larger clone is just one base distant, this may be a read error. Using the deep immunoSEQ assay, TCR CDR3 regions were amplified from genomic DNA by multiplex PCR. Extracted genomic DNA from each cell subset was spread evenly across all wells of several immunoSEQ 96-well plates, with each plate serving as a replicate. For sorted subsets, about 200 ng genomic DNA, equal to about 30,000 T cell genomes, was loaded into each replicate PCR. Purified libraries were quantified with a Qubit 3.0 fluorometer, sized on a Bioanalyzer 2100, and re-quantified with the KAPA Library Quantification kit. Each immunoSEQ 96-well plate was sequenced on its own single-read 150-cycle Illumina NextSeq 550 flow cell. The paper's data handling went like this. Because the immunoSEQ output held only junctional sequences and lacked quality scores, the filtering could not match the filtering applied to full-length reads. Sequences were annotated with PyIR, a Python wrapper for IgBLAST v1.9, and V/J genes and CDR3 were assigned using IMGT germline references. Reads with weak V/J assignments (E-value above 1e-6), missing CDR3, stop codons, out-of-frame junctions, or ambiguous translated residues were removed. V3J clonotypes were defined as sequences sharing the same inferred V gene, J gene, and CDR3 amino acid sequence. The percentage overlap between two repertoires was calculated by dividing the number of shared unique clonotypes by the size of the smaller repertoire. Richness of each repertoire was evaluated using RTK rarefaction, the Chao1 estimator, and Recon v2.1 estimates of unobserved clonotypes. OLGA was used to compute generation probabilities for all TCRbeta clonotypes that the gDNA method yielded from a few donors. TCRdb took this table from immuneACCESS and kept in-frame rearrangements with V and J called. Such tables lack part of the clones; where checked against another copy, unresolved V genes explain under half of the gap, and the rest is unexplained. D and trimming were read from the DNA, whereas the V and J calls and clone size are those reported in that table. A total of approximately 100,000 clones appear in this sample, approximately 70% of them only once. Of the sample, 24% falls within the top ten clones.

The CDR3 starts with the cysteine, ends with the phenylalanine, and has 14 residues. Of the read, only the CDR3 DNA is kept; its 42 bases are in frame from base 1. The junction carries 13 bases between V and J, which are trimmed by 5 bases and 5 bases respectively. Looking up the germline V gene yields CDR1 MNHNS and CDR2 SASEGT. These data belong to a study of shared clonotypes between healthy human individuals (dated by TCRdb to 2020 to 2022). In the study overall: Three men and two women, aged 18 to 49 years, made up the cohort. For each donor, three plates each were used for CD4 naive and CD4 memory, two plates were used for CD8 naive, and one plate was used for CD8 memory. The study deeply sequenced blood TCR repertoires of about five healthy adults to estimate repertoire size and the extent of clonotype sharing between individuals. Libraries were prepared and TCR repertoires were sequenced by different laboratories using diverse techniques, in order to increase sequencing depth and limit assay-specific biases. Per donor, leukapheresis produced somewhere between about 0.94 and 10 billion PBMCs.

The donors were healthy, HIV-negative adults who had no recently reported acute infections or vaccinations. Every donor was a Caucasian adult living in Nashville, Tennessee, USA. CD8 memory samples consisted of magnetically selected CD45RO+ cells combined with CCR7-negative CD45RA+ effector memory (TemRA) cells. Blood was obtained by leukapheresis, after which PBMCs were separated by Ficoll-Histopaque density gradient centrifugation and cryopreserved in liquid nitrogen vapor phase. Purity and quantity of every magnetically sorted T cell population were checked by analytical flow cytometry. Genomic DNA was isolated from every sorted fraction and measured by UV absorbance on a Nanodrop 2000c. The research as a whole found: Naive subsets generally had larger estimated clonotype richness than memory subsets did. Because the study included a small number of donors, the genetic and exposure-history diversity represented was limited. Based on pairwise subsampling, the degree of clonotype sharing among donors was expected to be affected by sequencing depth. When several donors were compared, the shared fraction of clonotypes was about 5% for naive CD4, around 3.5% for naive CD8, 2% to 2.5% for memory CD4, and 0.4% for memory CD8. Compared with non-shared clonotypes, the clonotypes found in all four sorted-subset donors had higher generation probabilities. Sampling was limited to blood, and TCR repertoires in tissue likely differ from TCR repertoires in blood. Incomplete sequencing was indicated by rarefaction of sorted-subset datasets, despite the large sequencing depth.

The clonotype comes from a woman in her 30s in good health. Source material: memory CD8+ T cells sorted from blood. Read against the paper, the sample's cell subset or site label means: CD45RO+ cells pooled with CCR7-negative TemRA cells. The chain links TRBV6-1 with TRBJ1-5, with no confident D gene call. The CDR3 amino acid sequence is: CASSPSTGYQPQHF. The nucleotide sequence reads TGTGCCAGCAGTCCTTCGACGGGATATCAGCCCCAGCATTTT.